This T cell receptor (beta chain) was sequenced in a study of blood T cell repertoires in COVID-19. Study background: Acute and convalescent COVID-19 specimens originated in the United States, Italy and Spain. T cells, B-cell-depleted T cells, or PBMCs supplied cDNA or gDNA.

Followed longitudinally, the Seattle patients had been enrolled during active infection. Libraries were prepared by immunoSEQ multiplex PCR; TCRdb keeps only in-frame clonotypes and omits some of them. The sample includes about 160,000 clones, over 85% seen only once; the top ten take under 2%. Sample: peripheral blood. The receptor was isolated from a woman aged 60 to 75 with COVID-19, enrolled during active disease.

The CDR3 coding sequence is TGTGCCAGCAGCGTAGGCGCGGGGGGCCTTTACGAGCAGTACTTC. It is translated as CASSVGAGGLYEQYF. This chain links TRBV9 with TRBJ2-7; 8 bases match TRBD2. The CDR3 sequence is 15 residues long. V lost 0 bases, J lost 4 bases, and 6 bases stayed unmatched. Germline CDR1 is SGDLS and CDR2 is YYNGEE. The full variable domain, with the rest looked up from reference TRBV9 and TRBJ2-7, is DSGVTQTPKHLITATGQRVTLRCSPRSGDLSVYWYQQSLDQGLQFLIQYYNGEERAKGNILERFSAQQFPDLHSELNLSSLELGDSALYFCASSVGAGGLYEQYFGPGTRLTVT.